This T cell receptor beta chain derives from a study of cytomegalovirus exposure and HLA in healthy donors. Broader study findings: The authors later linked a missense DCLRE1C variant to TCR beta V- and J-gene trimming.

The CDR3 covers 15 residues. Germline V gene data show CDR1 as MNHEY and CDR2 as SVGAGI. The V segment lost 6 bases and the J segment 5 bases; nucleotides outside the gene matches: 11. Points on this clone: The antigen remains undetermined.

13 Jbeta primers and 60 Vbeta primers were used for the PCR. The protocol was immunoSEQ multiplex PCR, while the TCRdb copy is restricted to in-frame clones and leaves out a portion. The sample consists of about 43,000 clones, about 72% of them appearing once. The V and J genes are TRBV6-5 and TRBJ2-5; 8 bases are shared with TRBD2. Sequences were obtained from PBMCs. The TCR was taken from a man aged 30 to 39 in good health and CMV-seronegative. The DNA of the CDR3 is TGTGCCAGCAGACGGACGGGAGGGCCTGGGGAGACCCAGTACTTC. Amino acids: CASRRTGGPGETQYF.